One T cell receptor (beta chain) is described in this entry. Its antigen is not known. A read error may be the cause here, since a much bigger clone is one base away. TCRdb re-derived calls from the 5' RACE reads in MiXCR, one entry per CDR3 protein. The sample has roughly 100,000 distinct CDR3 sequences, about 3.8% seen once. The sample belongs to a study of neurological immune-mediated disorders. This CDR3 has 15 residues. Germline CDR1 MGHRA, CDR2 YSYEKL. Whole-study findings and limits: One related-CDR3 cluster, found by phylogenetic grouping, held repertoires of 18 of 34 multiple sclerosis patients and is a possible signature.

Sequenced sample: PBMCs. This sequence originates from a woman aged 18-29 years with multiple sclerosis. The V gene is TRBV4-1, the J gene TRBJ2-7; no firm D call. CDR3 sequence (DNA): TGCTCCAGCAGCCAACCCTTCTGGGGTTCCTACGAGCAGTACTTC. This sequence encodes CSSSQPFWGSYEQYF.